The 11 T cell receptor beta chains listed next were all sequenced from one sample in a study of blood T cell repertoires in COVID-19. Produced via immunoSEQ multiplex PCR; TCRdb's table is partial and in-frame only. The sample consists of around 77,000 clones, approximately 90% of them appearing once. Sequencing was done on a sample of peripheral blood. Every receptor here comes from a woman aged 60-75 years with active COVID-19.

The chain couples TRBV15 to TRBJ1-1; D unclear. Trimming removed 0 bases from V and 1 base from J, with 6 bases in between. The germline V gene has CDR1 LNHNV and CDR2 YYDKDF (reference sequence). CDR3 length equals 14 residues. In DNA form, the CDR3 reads TGTGCCACCAGCAGAGATCCGCGGAACACTGAAGCTTTCTTT. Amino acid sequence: CATSRDPRNTEAFF.

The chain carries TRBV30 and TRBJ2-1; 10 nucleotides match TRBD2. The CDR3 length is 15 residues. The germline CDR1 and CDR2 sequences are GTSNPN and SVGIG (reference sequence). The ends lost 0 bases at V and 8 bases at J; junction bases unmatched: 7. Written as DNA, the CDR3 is TGTGCCTGGAGTGTACTAGCGGGATCAAGTGATGAGCAGTTCTTC. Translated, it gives CAWSVLAGSSDEQFF.

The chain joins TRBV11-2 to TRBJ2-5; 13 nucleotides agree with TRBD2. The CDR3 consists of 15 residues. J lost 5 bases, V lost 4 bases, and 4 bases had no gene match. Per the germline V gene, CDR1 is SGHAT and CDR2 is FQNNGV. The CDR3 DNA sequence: TGTGCCAGCAGCTGGGGACTAGCGGGACCGGAGACCCAGTACTTC. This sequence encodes CASSWGLAGPETQYF.

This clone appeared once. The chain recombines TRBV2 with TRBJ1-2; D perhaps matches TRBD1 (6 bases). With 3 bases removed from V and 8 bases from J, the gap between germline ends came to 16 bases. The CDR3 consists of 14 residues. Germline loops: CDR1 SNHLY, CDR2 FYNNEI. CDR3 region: CASSDGRQGLGYTF. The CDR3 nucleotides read TGTGCCAGCAGTGACGGGCGTCAGGGGCTAGGCTACACCTTC.

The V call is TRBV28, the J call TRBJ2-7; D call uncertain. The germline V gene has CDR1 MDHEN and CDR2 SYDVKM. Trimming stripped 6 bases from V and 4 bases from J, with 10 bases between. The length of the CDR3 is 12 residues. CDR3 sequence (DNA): TGTGCCAGCAGATCGCCCGGGTACGAGCAGTACTTC. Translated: CASRSPGYEQYF.

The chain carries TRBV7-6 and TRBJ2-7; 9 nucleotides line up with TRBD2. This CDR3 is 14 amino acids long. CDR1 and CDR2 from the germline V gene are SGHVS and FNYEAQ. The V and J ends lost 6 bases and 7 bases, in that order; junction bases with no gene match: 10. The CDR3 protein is CASSRTGLATEQYF. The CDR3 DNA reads TGTGCCAGCAGTCGTACGGGACTAGCAACGGAGCAGTACTTC.

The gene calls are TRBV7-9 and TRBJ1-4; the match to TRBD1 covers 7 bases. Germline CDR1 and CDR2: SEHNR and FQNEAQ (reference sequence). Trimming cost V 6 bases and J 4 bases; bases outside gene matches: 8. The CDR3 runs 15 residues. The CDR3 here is CASRLGQNFNEKLFF. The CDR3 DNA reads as TGTGCCAGCAGGCTGGGACAGAACTTTAATGAAAAACTGTTTTTT.

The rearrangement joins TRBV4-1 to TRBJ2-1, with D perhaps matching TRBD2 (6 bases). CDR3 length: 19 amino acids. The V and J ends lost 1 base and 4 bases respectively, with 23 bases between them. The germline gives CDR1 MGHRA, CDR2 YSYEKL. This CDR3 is CASSQVFFRRVAAYNEQFF. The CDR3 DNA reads TGCGCCAGCAGCCAAGTCTTTTTCCGGCGGGTAGCGGCATACAATGAGCAGTTCTTC.

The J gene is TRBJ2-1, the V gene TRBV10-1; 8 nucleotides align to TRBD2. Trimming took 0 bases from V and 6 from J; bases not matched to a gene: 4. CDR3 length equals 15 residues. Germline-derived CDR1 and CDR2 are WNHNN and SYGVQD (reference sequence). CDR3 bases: TGCGCCAGCAGTGAGTCATACGGGAGGGTCAATGAGCAGTTCTTC. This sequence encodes CASSESYGRVNEQFF.

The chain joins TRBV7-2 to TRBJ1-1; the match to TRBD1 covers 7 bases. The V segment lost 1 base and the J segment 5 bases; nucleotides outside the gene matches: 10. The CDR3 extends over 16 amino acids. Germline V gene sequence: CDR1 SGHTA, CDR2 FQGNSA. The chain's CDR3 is CASSLVATGRQTEAFF. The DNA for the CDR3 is TGTGCCAGCAGCTTAGTAGCGACAGGGCGTCAGACTGAAGCTTTCTTT.

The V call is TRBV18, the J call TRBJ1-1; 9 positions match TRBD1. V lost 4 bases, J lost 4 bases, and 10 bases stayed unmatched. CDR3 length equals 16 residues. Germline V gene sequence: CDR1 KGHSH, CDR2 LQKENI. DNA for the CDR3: TGTGCCAGCTCACGCCGGGACAGGGTTATGTTCACTGAAGCTTTCTTT. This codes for CASSRRDRVMFTEAFF.